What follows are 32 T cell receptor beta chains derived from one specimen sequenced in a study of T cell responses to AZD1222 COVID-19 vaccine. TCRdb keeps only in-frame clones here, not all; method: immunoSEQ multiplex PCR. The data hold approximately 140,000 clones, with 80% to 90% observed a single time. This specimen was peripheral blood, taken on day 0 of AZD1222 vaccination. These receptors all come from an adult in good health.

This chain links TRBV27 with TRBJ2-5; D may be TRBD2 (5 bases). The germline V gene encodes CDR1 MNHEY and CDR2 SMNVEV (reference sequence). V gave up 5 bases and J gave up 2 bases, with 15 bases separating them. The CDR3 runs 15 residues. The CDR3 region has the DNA TGTGCCAGCAGTCCTCCCCCGACTAAACAAGAGACCCAGTACTTC. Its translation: CASSPPPTKQETQYF.

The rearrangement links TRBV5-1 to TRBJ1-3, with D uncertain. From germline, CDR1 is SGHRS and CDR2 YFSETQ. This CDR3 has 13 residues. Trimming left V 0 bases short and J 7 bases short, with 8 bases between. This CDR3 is CASSLAGRNTIYF. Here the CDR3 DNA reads TGCGCCAGCAGCTTGGCCGGGCGGAACACCATATATTTT.

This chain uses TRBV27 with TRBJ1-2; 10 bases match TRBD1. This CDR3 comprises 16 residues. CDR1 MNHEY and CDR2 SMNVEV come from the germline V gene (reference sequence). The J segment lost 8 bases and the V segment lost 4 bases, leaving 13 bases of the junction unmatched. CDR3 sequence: CASSYRQGANVLGYTF. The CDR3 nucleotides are TGTGCCAGCAGTTATCGACAGGGGGCTAATGTTCTAGGCTACACCTTC.

In DNA, the CDR3 is TGTGCCATCAGTGAGACCGGGACCGGGGAGCTGTTTTTT. It translates to CAISETGTGELFF. The chain has TRBV10-3 and TRBJ2-2; D gene ambiguous. Germline CDR1 reads ENHRY; CDR2 reads SYGVKD. This CDR3 contains 13 residues. Trimming stripped 2 bases from V and 5 bases from J, with 6 bases between.

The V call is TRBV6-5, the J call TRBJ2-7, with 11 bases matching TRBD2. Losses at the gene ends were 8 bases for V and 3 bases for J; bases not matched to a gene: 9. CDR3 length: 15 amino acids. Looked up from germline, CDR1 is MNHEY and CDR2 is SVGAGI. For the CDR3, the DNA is TGTGCCAGCCATTCCGGGACTAGCGGCTACTACGAGCAGTACTTC. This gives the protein CASHSGTSGYYEQYF.

The CDR3, as DNA: TGTGCCAGCAGCCAAGGGGGAGGGTCGCTCTATAGCAATCAGCCCCAGCATTTT. Protein sequence: CASSQGGGSLYSNQPQHF. The chain links TRBV11-2 to TRBJ1-5, with D maybe TRBD1 (6 bases). The CDR3 runs to 18 residues. CDR1 and CDR2 (germline): SGHAT, FQNNGV. V was clipped by 5 bases and J by 0 bases, with 20 bases between them.

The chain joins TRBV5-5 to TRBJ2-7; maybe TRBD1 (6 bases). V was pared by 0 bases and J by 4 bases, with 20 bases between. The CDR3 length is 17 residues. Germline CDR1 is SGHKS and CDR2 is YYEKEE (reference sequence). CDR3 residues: CASSLGTLGAQFYEQYF. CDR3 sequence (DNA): TGTGCCAGCAGCTTGGGTACTCTGGGGGCGCAGTTTTACGAGCAGTACTTC.

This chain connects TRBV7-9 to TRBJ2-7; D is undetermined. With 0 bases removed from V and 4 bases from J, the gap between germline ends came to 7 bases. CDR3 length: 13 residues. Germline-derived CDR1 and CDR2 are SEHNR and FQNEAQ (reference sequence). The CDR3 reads CASSLAGRYEQYF. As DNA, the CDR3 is TGTGCCAGCAGCTTAGCCGGACGGTACGAGCAGTACTTC.

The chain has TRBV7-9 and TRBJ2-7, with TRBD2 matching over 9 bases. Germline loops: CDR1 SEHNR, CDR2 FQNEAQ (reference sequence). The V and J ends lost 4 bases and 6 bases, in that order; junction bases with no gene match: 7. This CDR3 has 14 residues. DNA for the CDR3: TGTGCCAGCAGCTCCCGGGGCGGGAGGGGCGAGCAGTACTTC. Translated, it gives CASSSRGGRGEQYF.

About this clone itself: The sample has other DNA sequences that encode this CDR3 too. The CDR3, as DNA: TGTGCCAGCTCACCACCCCAGGGTAGAGGAGAGACCCAGTACTTC. Translated, it gives CASSPPQGRGETQYF. The J gene is TRBJ2-5, the V gene TRBV18; tentatively, D is TRBD1 (5 bases). This CDR3 comprises 15 residues. The germline V gene has CDR1 KGHSH and CDR2 LQKENI. V was clipped by 0 bases and J by 4 bases, with 12 bases between them.

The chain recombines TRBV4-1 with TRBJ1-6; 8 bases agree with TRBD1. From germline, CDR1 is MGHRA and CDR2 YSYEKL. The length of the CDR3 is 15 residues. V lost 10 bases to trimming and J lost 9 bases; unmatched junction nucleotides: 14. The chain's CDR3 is CATHGRTGLGSPLHF. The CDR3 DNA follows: TGCGCCACCCATGGGAGGACAGGGTTGGGTTCACCCCTCCACTTT.

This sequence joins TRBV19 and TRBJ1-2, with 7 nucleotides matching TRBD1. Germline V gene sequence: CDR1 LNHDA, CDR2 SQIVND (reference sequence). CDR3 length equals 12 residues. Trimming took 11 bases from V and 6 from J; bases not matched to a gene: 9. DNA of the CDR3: TGTGCCTCGAGGCAGGGGGACCATGGCTACACCTTC. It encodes CASRQGDHGYTF.

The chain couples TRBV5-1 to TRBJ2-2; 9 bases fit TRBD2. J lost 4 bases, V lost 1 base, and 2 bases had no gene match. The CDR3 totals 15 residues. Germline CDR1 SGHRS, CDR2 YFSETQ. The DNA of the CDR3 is TGCGCCAGCAGCTTGATAGCGGGAGTCACCGGGGAGCTGTTTTTT. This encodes CASSLIAGVTGELFF.

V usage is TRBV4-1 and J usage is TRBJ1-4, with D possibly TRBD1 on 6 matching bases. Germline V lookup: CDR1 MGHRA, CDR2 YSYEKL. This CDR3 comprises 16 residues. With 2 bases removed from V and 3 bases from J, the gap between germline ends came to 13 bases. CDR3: CASSQFTGSSNEKLFF. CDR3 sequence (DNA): TGCGCCAGCAGCCAATTCACAGGGTCGTCTAATGAAAAACTGTTTTTT.

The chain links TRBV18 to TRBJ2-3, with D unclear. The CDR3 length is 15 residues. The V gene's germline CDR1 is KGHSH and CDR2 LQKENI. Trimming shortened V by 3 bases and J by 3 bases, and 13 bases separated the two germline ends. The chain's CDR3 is CASSPLNHGTDTQYF. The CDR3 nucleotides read TGTGCCAGCTCACCCTTGAACCACGGGACAGATACGCAGTATTTT.

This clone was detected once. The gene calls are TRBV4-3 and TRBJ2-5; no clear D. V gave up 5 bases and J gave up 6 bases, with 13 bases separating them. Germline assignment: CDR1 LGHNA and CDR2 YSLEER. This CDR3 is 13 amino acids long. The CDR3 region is CASSLTLSKTQYF. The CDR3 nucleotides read TGCGCCAGCAGCTTGACACTCTCGAAGACCCAGTACTTC.

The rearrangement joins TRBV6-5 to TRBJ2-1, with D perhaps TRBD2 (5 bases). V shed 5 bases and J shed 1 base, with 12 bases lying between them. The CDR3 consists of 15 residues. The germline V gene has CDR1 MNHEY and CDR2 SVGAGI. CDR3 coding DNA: TGTGCCAGCAGTCGTGAGGACTGGTCCTACAATGAGCAGTTCTTC. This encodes CASSREDWSYNEQFF.

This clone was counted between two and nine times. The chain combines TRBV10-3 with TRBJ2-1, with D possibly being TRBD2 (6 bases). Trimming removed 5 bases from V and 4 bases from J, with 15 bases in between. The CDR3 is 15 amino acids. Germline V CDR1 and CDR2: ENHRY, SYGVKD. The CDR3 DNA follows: TGTGCCATCAGTCGCCCCCCGGGAGCTTACAATGAGCAGTTCTTC. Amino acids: CAISRPPGAYNEQFF.

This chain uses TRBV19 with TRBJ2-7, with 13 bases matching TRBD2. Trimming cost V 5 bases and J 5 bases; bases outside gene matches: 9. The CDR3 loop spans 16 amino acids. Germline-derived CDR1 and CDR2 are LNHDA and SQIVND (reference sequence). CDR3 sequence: CASSLRTSGSSDEQYF. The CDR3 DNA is TGTGCCAGTAGTCTCCGGACTAGCGGGAGCTCAGACGAGCAGTACTTC.

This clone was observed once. In DNA, the CDR3 is TGTGCCAGCAGCTTCAGGGGGTCCTCCTACAATGAGCAGTTCTTC. Translated, it gives CASSFRGSSYNEQFF. The chain has TRBV13 and TRBJ2-1; 7 bases match TRBD1. This CDR3 contains 15 residues. CDR1 and CDR2 from the germline V gene are PRHDT and FYEKMQ (reference sequence). Unmatched junction bases numbered 2, after V lost 3 bases and J lost 0 bases.

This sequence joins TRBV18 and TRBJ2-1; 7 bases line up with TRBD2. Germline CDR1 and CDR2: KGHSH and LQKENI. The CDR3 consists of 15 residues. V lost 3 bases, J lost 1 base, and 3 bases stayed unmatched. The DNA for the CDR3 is TGTGCCAGCTCACCTCCGCGGGGGTCCTACAATGAGCAGTTCTTC. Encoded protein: CASSPPRGSYNEQFF. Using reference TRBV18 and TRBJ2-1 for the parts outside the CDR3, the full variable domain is NAGVMQNPRHLVRRRGQEARLRCSPMKGHSHVYWYRQLPEEGLKFMVYLQKENIIDESGMPKERFSAEFPKEGPSILRIQQVVRGDSAAYFCASSPPRGSYNEQFFGPGTRLTVL.

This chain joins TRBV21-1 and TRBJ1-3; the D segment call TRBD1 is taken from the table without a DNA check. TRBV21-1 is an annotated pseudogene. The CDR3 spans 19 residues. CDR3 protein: CASSTAAGGPAYSGNTIYF. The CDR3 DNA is TGTGCCAGCAGCACTGCGGCAGGGGGGCCGGCCTACTCTGGAAACACCATATATTTT.

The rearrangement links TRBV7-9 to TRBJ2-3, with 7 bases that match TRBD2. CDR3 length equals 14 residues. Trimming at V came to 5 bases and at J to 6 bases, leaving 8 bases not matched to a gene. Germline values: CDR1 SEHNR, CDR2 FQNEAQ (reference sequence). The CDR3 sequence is CASSLTGGRDTQYF. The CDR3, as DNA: TGTGCCAGCAGCCTGACCGGGGGGAGGGATACGCAGTATTTT.

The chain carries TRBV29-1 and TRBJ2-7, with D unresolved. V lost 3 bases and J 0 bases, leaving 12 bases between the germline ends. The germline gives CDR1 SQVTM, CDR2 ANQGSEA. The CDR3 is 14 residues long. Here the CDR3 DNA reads TGCAGCGTTGATCGGCAGCCGAGCTCCTACGAGCAGTACTTC. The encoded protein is CSVDRQPSSYEQYF.

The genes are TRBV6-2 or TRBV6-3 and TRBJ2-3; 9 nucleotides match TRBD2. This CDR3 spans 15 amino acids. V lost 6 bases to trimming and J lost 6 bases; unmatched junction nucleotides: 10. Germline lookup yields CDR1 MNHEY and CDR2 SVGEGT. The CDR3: CASRYPGLAWDTQYF. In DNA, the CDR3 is TGTGCCAGCAGATACCCGGGACTAGCTTGGGATACGCAGTATTTT.

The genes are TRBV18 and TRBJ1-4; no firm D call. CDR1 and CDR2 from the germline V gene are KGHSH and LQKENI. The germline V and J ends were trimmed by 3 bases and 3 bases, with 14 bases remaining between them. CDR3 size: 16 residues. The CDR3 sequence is CASSPTTGVANEKLFF. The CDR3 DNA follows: TGTGCCAGCTCACCCACGACCGGGGTAGCTAATGAAAAACTGTTTTTT.

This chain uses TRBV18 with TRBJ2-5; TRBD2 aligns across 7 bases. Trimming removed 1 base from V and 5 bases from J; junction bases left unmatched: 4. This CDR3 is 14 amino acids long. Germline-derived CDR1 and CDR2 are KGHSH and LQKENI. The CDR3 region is CASSPQRGGETQYF. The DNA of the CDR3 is TGTGCCAGCTCACCACAAAGGGGAGGGGAGACCCAGTACTTC.

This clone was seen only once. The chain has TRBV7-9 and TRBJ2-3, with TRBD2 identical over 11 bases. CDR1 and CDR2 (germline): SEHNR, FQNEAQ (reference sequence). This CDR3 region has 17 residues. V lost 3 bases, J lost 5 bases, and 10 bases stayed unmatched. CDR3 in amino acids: CASSFRTTSGVKDTQYF. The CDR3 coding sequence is TGTGCCAGCAGCTTTCGCACGACTAGCGGGGTTAAAGATACGCAGTATTTT.

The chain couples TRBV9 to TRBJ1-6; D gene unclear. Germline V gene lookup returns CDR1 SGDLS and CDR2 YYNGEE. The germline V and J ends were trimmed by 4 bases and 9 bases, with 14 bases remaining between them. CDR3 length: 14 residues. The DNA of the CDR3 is TGTGCCAGCAGCAGAGGACCAGAAGGTTCACCCCTCCACTTT. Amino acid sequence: CASSRGPEGSPLHF.

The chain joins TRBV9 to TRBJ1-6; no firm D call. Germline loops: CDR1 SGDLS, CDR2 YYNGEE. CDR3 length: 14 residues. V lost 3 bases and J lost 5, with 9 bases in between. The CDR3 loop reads CASSARGDNSPLHF. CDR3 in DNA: TGTGCCAGCAGCGCCCGGGGAGATAATTCACCCCTCCACTTT.

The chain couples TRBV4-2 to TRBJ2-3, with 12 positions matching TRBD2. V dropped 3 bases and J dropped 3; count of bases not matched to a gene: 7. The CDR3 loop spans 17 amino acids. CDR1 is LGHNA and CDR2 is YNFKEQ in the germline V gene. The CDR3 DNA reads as TGTGCCAGCAGCCATGCTCCACTAGCGGGAGGTACAGATACGCAGTATTTT. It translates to CASSHAPLAGGTDTQYF.

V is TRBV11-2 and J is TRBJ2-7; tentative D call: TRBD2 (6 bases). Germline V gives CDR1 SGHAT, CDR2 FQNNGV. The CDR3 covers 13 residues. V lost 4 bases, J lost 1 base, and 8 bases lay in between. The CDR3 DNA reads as TGTGCCAGCAGCTCGACTAGATCCTACGAGCAGTACTTC. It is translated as CASSSTRSYEQYF.